This is a list of T cell receptor beta chains from one sample in a study of CD8 T cells in ankylosing spondylitis. One entry per CDR3 protein, called by TCRdb with MiXCR from the 5' RACE reads. The table lists about 390,000 distinct CDR3 sequences, 20% to 25% of them singletons. The sample comprised blood, either unsorted or a sorted T cell fraction (not recorded which). Every receptor here comes from a male donor with ankylosing spondylitis. Each CDR3 is given without its conserved first and last residue. Fields, in order: V gene, CDR3 protein.

v_call: TRBV29-1; cdr3_aa: SVEEARGNEKLF
v_call: TRBV5-1; cdr3_aa: ASWDQGSYNEQF
v_call: TRBV14; cdr3_aa: ASSQEQGAYNEQF
v_call: TRBV7-2; cdr3_aa: ASSFFMKDYGYT
v_call: TRBV10-3; cdr3_aa: AIITGTSGGTYNEQF
v_call: TRBV20-1; cdr3_aa: SARVAREAGEQY
v_call: TRBV6-1; cdr3_aa: AACEIPRTEAF
v_call: TRBV15; cdr3_aa: ATSNPGGTTDTQY
v_call: TRBV4-1; cdr3_aa: ASSPAGQGFNGELF
v_call: TRBV12-3/TRBV12-4; cdr3_aa: ASSFLASVWNTGELF
v_call: TRBV20-1; cdr3_aa: SASPHAEYGSGNTIY
v_call: TRBV7-2; cdr3_aa: ASSLNQQDNEQF
v_call: TRBV11-3; cdr3_aa: ASSLVSSSYEQY
v_call: TRBV15; cdr3_aa: ATSRSGGLYTDTQY
v_call: TRBV11-2; cdr3_aa: ASSLEPSDTEAF
v_call: TRBV10-3; cdr3_aa: ATWTSVATGELF
v_call: TRBV28; cdr3_aa: ASSSTGRAYNEQF
v_call: TRBV7-8; cdr3_aa: ASSRGAGTPYEQY
v_call: TRBV7-2; cdr3_aa: ASSPQDRGLEYEQY
v_call: TRBV4-2; cdr3_aa: ASSRGTGRIGNTEAF
v_call: TRBV5-1; cdr3_aa: ASSLNGNTGELF
v_call: TRBV19; cdr3_aa: ASSLTGDIGDTQY
v_call: TRBV11-1; cdr3_aa: ASRSPGGVSAAKNIQY
v_call: TRBV5-6; cdr3_aa: ASSHTRGGYAF
v_call: TRBV11-2; cdr3_aa: ASLTGGSYNEQF